Described below is a single T cell receptor (beta chain) sequence and its context. The sample is drawn from a study of blood T cell repertoires in COVID-19. Assay used: immunoSEQ multiplex PCR; TCRdb lists only in-frame clones, some missing. The data show 150,000 to 200,000 clones, 75% to 95% seen once. The CDR3 totals 13 residues. Germline V gene lookup returns CDR1 SGHTA and CDR2 FQGNSA. Trimming stripped 5 bases from V and 6 bases from J, with 11 bases between. The chain carries TRBV7-2 and TRBJ1-5, with D possibly TRBD1 on 6 matching bases. Sequenced input: peripheral blood. The TCR comes from a man aged 45-60 years with acute or convalescent COVID-19. The CDR3 spells CASSLQGFQPQHF. CDR3 DNA sequence: TGTGCCAGCAGCCTACAGGGCTTTCAGCCCCAGCATTTT. The whole variable domain, filled in from reference TRBV7-2 and TRBJ1-5, reads GAGVSQSPSNKVTEKGKDVELRCDPISGHTALYWYRQSLGQGLEFLIYFQGNSAPDKSGLPSDRFSAERTGGSVSTLTIQRTQQEDSAVYLCASSLQGFQPQHFGDGTRLSIL.